A single sample is the source of the 27 T cell receptor beta chains below, sequenced in a study of shared clonotypes between healthy human individuals. Libraries were prepared by immunoSEQ multiplex PCR; TCRdb keeps only in-frame clonotypes and omits some of them. Altogether hundreds of thousands of clones are present, roughly 96% being singletons, with the ten largest covering 0.32%. Sequences were obtained from memory CD8+ T cells sorted from blood. Described subset: CD45RO+ cells pooled with CCR7-negative TemRA cells. All receptors derive from a man younger than 40 in good health.

The CDR3 reads CASSRTSGRVDEQYF. In DNA form, the CDR3 reads TGTGCCTCATCCCGGACTAGCGGGAGGGTCGACGAGCAGTACTTC. The rearrangement uses TRBV6-5 and TRBJ2-7; 15 bases are shared with TRBD2. Germline V gene sequence: CDR1 MNHEY, CDR2 SVGAGI. The CDR3 has 15 amino acids. J was trimmed by 5 bases and V by 11 bases; bases with no gene match: 10.

This chain joins TRBV6-5 and TRBJ2-1, with a possible D match to TRBD1 (6 bases). This CDR3 has 15 amino acids. From germline, CDR1 is MNHEY and CDR2 SVGAGI. V was pared by 4 bases and J by 4 bases, with 14 bases between. CDR3 amino acids: CASSLQGPSYNEQFF. The DNA for the CDR3 is TGTGCCAGCAGTTTACAGGGACCCTCTTACAATGAGCAGTTCTTC.

The chain combines TRBV6-6 with TRBJ2-7, with 8 bases fitting TRBD1. The CDR3 has 15 residues. With 2 bases clipped from V and 2 bases from J, the junction kept 5 bases outside the gene matches. Germline V CDR1 and CDR2: MNHNY, SVGAGI (reference sequence). CDR3: CASSYNPGQAYEQYF. The CDR3 coding sequence is TGTGCCAGCAGTTACAATCCGGGACAGGCCTACGAGCAGTACTTC.

The rearrangement joins TRBV11-2 to TRBJ2-5; TRBD2 agrees at 9 bases. The V and J ends lost 5 bases and 2 bases, in that order; junction bases with no gene match: 6. CDR3 length: 15 amino acids. From germline, CDR1 is SGHAT and CDR2 FQNNGV. CDR3 nucleotide sequence: TGTGCCAGCAGCCTCAATCTAGCGGGGCAAGAGACCCAGTACTTC. This sequence encodes CASSLNLAGQETQYF.

CDR3 in amino acids: CASSIRLAERGNEQFF. The CDR3 DNA reads as TGTGCCAGCAGCATCCGACTAGCGGAGAGGGGCAATGAGCAGTTCTTC. The chain employs TRBV11-2 and TRBJ2-1, with TRBD2 identical over 9 bases. From germline, CDR1 is SGHAT and CDR2 FQNNGV. There are 16 residues in the CDR3. The J segment lost 6 bases and the V segment lost 5 bases, leaving 11 bases of the junction unmatched.

The chain joins TRBV5-4 to TRBJ2-1, with a weak D call TRBD2 (6 bases). This CDR3 has 15 amino acids. In germline, CDR1 is SGHNT, CDR2 YYREEE (reference sequence). Trimming cost V 4 bases and J 6 bases, with 17 bases left between them. The CDR3 region is CASSGTAGPINEQFF. CDR3 DNA: TGTGCCAGCAGCGGTACTGCGGGACCTATCAATGAGCAGTTCTTC.

The CDR3: CASSLRTGNEQFF. CDR3 DNA sequence: TGCGCCAGCAGCTTGCGCACCGGCAATGAGCAGTTCTTC. The chain couples TRBV5-1 to TRBJ2-1; no clear D. The CDR3 contains 13 residues. Germline V gene sequence: CDR1 SGHRS, CDR2 YFSETQ. V was trimmed by 1 base and J by 6 bases, leaving 8 bases between them.

The chain uses TRBV10-3 and TRBJ1-3, with 8 bases lining up with TRBD1. This CDR3 is built from 16 residues. V lost 4 bases and J lost 4; bases outside the gene matches: 9. Germline V gives CDR1 ENHRY, CDR2 SYGVKD. The CDR3 protein is CAISGPGQGNGNTIYF. CDR3 in DNA: TGTGCCATCAGTGGACCCGGACAGGGCAACGGAAACACCATATATTTT.

The rearrangement links TRBV5-1 to TRBJ1-1; 7 nucleotides align to TRBD1. The CDR3 covers 15 residues. CDR1 is SGHRS, CDR2 YFSETQ, per germline. V shed 4 bases, J shed 4 bases, and the junction held 10 bases outside the gene matches. CDR3 in DNA: TGCGCCAGCAGCATACAGGGGAGAGGAGCCACTGAAGCTTTCTTT. Its protein product is CASSIQGRGATEAFF.

V gene TRBV30 combines with J gene TRBJ1-4; D gene uncertain. V lost 4 bases to trimming and J lost 3 bases, with 18 bases between them. In germline, CDR1 is GTSNPN, CDR2 SVGIG (reference sequence). This CDR3 is 16 amino acids long. The CDR3 sequence is CAWNLGMFVANEKLFF. CDR3 bases: TGTGCCTGGAATTTGGGGATGTTTGTGGCTAATGAAAAACTGTTTTTT. The complete variable domain, with remaining parts taken from reference TRBV30 and TRBJ1-4, reads SQTIHQWPATLVQPVGSPLSLECTVEGTSNPNLYWYRQAAGRGLQLLFYSVGIGQISSEVPQNLSASRPQDRQFILSSKKLLLSDSGFYLCAWNLGMFVANEKLFFGSGTQLSVL.

The gene calls are TRBV10-3 and TRBJ1-1, with a weak D call TRBD1 (5 bases). CDR3 length equals 13 residues. Germline V gene data show CDR1 as ENHRY and CDR2 as SYGVKD. Deletions cut 6 bases from V and 5 bases from J, with 13 bases between. In DNA form, the CDR3 reads TGTGCCATCAGACGGGGGGACCGGACTGAAGCTTTCTTT. It translates to CAIRRGDRTEAFF.

The chain uses TRBV12-5 and TRBJ1-5; D is perhaps TRBD1 (6 bases). CDR3 size: 12 residues. CDR1 is LGHNT, CDR2 FRNRAP, per germline. The V gene lost 4 bases and the J gene lost 9 bases, with 10 bases spanning the gap. This chain's CDR3 is CASGSGAVPQHF. Written as DNA, the CDR3 is TGTGCTAGTGGTTCGGGGGCCGTGCCCCAGCATTTT.

V and J are TRBV13 and TRBJ1-1; TRBD1 might be the D (6 bases). Germline CDR1 and CDR2: PRHDT and FYEKMQ (reference sequence). The ends were cut back, 5 bases at V and 1 base at J, with 11 bases in the middle. The CDR3 is 14 amino acids. CDR3 sequence: CASSPGTRNTEAFF. CDR3 nucleotides: TGTGCCAGCAGCCCCGGGACAAGGAACACTGAAGCTTTCTTT.

This clone has only one observation. This chain uses TRBV13 with TRBJ2-2, with TRBD2 identical over 8 bases. The germline V gene encodes CDR1 PRHDT and CDR2 FYEKMQ (reference sequence). The CDR3 runs to 19 residues. V lost 2 bases and J lost 7; bases outside the gene matches: 18. The CDR3 here is CASSLYSGRALRRGGELFF. The CDR3, as DNA: TGTGCCAGCAGCTTATACTCCGGGAGGGCCCTCCGCAGGGGCGGGGAGCTGTTTTTT.

For the CDR3, the DNA is TGTGCCAGCAGTGAAGCGCGTTCCGCACAGAACAATGAGCAGTTCTTC. It specifies CASSEARSAQNNEQFF. V gene TRBV6-1 combines with J gene TRBJ2-1; D gene unclear. CDR3 size: 16 residues. Germline loops: CDR1 MNHNS, CDR2 SASEGT. The V end lost 0 bases, the J end lost 5 bases, and 14 bases lay between the germline ends.

The V and J genes are TRBV7-9 and TRBJ2-2; the match to TRBD1 covers 11 bases. Losses at the gene ends were 5 bases for V and 7 bases for J; bases not matched to a gene: 12. CDR3 length: 17 amino acids. From germline, CDR1 is SEHNR and CDR2 FQNEAQ (reference sequence). In nucleotides, the CDR3 is TGTGCCAGCAGCCGACCCTTCCGGGACAGGGGGGACGGGGAGCTGTTTTTT. This gives the protein CASSRPFRDRGDGELFF.

The chain is built from TRBV6-1 and TRBJ2-7, with 11 bases lining up with TRBD2. The V gene's germline CDR1 is MNHNS and CDR2 SASEGT. The CDR3 is 14 residues long. J gave up 5 bases and V 2 bases, and 2 bases lay outside the gene matches. The DNA of the CDR3 is TGTGCCAGCAGTGAAACTAGCGGGAGTCACGAGCAGTACTTC. Amino acids: CASSETSGSHEQYF.

The chain has TRBV5-1 and TRBJ2-5, with 8 nucleotides matching TRBD1. Germline V gives CDR1 SGHRS, CDR2 YFSETQ. V was pared by 3 bases and J by 5 bases, with 0 bases of the junction left unmatched. The CDR3 covers 12 residues. The CDR3 here is CASSWTGETQYF. The DNA for the CDR3 is TGCGCCAGCAGCTGGACAGGGGAGACCCAGTACTTC.

The rearrangement joins TRBV19 to TRBJ2-7; 8 positions agree with TRBD2. V gave up 6 bases and J gave up 3 bases; unmatched junction bases: 4. This CDR3 has 13 residues. Germline-derived CDR1 and CDR2 are LNHDA and SQIVND (reference sequence). The CDR3: CASSQSGSYEQYF. As DNA, the CDR3 is TGTGCCAGTAGCCAAAGCGGGAGCTACGAGCAGTACTTC.

The DNA for the CDR3 is TGTGCCAGTAGTCCCGGACAGGGGGCGACCTACGAGCAGTACTTC. Its translation: CASSPGQGATYEQYF. J is TRBJ2-7 and V is TRBV19, with 11 bases matching TRBD1. The germline V gene encodes CDR1 LNHDA and CDR2 SQIVND (reference sequence). CDR3 size: 15 residues. Trimming took 5 bases from V and 2 from J; bases not matched to a gene: 5.

Notes on this clone: This specimen includes other DNA sequences encoding the same CDR3. The J gene is TRBJ2-7, the V gene TRBV6-5; D uncertain. The CDR3 has 11 amino acids. V was pared by 6 bases and J by 1 base, with 4 bases between. In germline, CDR1 is MNHEY, CDR2 SVGAGI. The CDR3 spells CASRDSYEQYF. The CDR3 DNA reads as TGTGCCAGCAGAGATTCCTACGAGCAGTACTTC.

The CDR3 spells CASMGVFTPAKNIQYF. In nucleotides, the CDR3 is TGTGCCAGTATGGGCGTCTTCACCCCAGCCAAAAACATTCAGTACTTC. This chain connects TRBV19 to TRBJ2-4; the D is unclear. Germline loops: CDR1 LNHDA, CDR2 SQIVND (reference sequence). Trimming removed 7 bases at V and 0 bases at J, with 16 bases between. The length of the CDR3 is 16 residues.

The V and J genes are TRBV9 and TRBJ2-1, with 11 bases identical to TRBD1. The CDR3 consists of 15 residues. Germline loops: CDR1 SGDLS, CDR2 YYNGEE. Unmatched junction bases numbered 6, after V lost 4 bases and J lost 6 bases. The CDR3 spells CASSPTGTGGNEQFF. The CDR3 DNA reads TGTGCCAGCAGCCCAACCGGGACAGGGGGCAATGAGCAGTTCTTC.

CDR3 sequence reads: CAGRAEMGTQYF. CDR3 DNA sequence: TGTGCCGGACGGGCCGAAATGGGGACCCAGTACTTC. The chain is built from TRBV7-9 and TRBJ2-5; D ambiguous. This CDR3 has 12 residues. V gave up 11 bases and J gave up 7 bases, with 17 bases separating them. In germline, CDR1 is SEHNR, CDR2 FQNEAQ (reference sequence).

This chain uses TRBV1 with TRBJ1-3; TRBD1 reflects the table's D call only, with no check against the DNA. TRBV1 is a known pseudogene. This CDR3 is built from 16 residues. The chain's CDR3 is CTSSQRPGGGRNTIYF. The CDR3 DNA reads as TGCACCAGCAGCCAAAGACCAGGGGGAGGTAGAAACACCATATATTTT.

The CDR3 region is CASSLNGGYTF. For the CDR3, the DNA is TGTGCCAGCAGCTTAAATGGCGGCTACACCTTC. The chain combines TRBV11-2 with TRBJ1-2; D gene uncertain. This CDR3 is built from 11 residues. The germline V gene encodes CDR1 SGHAT and CDR2 FQNNGV. V shed 2 bases and J shed 8 bases, with 6 bases lying between them.

V and J are TRBV10-3 and TRBJ2-3; perhaps TRBD1 as D (6 bases). This CDR3 has 12 residues. The V gene's germline CDR1 is ENHRY and CDR2 SYGVKD. The germline V and J ends were trimmed by 7 bases and 1 base, with 6 bases remaining between them. In DNA, the CDR3 is TGTGCCATCACAGGGGGCACAGATACGCAGTATTTT. It yields the protein CAITGGTDTQYF.